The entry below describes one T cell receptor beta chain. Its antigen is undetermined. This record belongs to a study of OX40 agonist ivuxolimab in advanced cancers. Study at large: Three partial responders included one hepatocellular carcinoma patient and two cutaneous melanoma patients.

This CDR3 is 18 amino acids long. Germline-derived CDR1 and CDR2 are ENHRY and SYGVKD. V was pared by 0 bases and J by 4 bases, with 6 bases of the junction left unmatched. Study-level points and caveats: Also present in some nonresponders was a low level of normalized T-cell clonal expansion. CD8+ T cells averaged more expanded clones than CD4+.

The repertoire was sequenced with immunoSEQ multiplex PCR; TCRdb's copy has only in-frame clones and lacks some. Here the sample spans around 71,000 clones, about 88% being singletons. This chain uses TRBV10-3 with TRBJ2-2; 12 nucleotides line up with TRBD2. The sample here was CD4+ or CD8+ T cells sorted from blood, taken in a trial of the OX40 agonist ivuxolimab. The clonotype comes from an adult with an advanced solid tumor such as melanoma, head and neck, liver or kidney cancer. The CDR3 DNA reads TGTGCCATCAGTGAGTCGGGGGTGACTAGCGGGAGCACCGGGGAGCTGTTTTTT. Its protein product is CAISESGVTSGSTGELFF.